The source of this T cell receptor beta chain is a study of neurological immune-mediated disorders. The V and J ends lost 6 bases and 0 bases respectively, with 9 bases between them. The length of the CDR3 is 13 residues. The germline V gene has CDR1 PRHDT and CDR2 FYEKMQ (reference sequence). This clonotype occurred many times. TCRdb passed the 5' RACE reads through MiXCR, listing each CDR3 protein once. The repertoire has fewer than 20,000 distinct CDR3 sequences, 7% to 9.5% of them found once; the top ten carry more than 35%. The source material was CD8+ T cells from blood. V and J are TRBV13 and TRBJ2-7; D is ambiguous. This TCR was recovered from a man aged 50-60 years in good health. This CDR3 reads CASRTLRSYEQYF. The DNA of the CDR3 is TGTGCCAGCAGGACACTTCGCTCCTACGAGCAGTACTTC.